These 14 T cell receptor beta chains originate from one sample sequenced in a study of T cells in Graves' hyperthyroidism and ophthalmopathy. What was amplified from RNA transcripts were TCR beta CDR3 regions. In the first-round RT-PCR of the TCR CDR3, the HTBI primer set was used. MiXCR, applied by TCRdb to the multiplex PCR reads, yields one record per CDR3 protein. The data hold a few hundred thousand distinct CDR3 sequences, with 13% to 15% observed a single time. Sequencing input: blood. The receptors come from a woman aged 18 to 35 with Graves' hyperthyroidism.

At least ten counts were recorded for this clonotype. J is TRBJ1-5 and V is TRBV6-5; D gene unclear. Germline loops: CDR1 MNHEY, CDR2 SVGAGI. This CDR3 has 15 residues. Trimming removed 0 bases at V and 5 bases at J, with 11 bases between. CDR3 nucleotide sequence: TGTGCCAGCAGTTACTCGGCCGTAGGGTATCAGCCCCAGCATTTT. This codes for CASSYSAVGYQPQHF.

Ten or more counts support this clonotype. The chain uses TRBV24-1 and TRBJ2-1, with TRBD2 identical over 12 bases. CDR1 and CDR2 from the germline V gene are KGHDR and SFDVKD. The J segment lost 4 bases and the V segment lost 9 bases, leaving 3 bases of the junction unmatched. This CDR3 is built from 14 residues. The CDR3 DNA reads TGTGCCACCTCGGGACTAGCGGGTTACAATGAGCAGTTCTTC. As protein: CATSGLAGYNEQFF.

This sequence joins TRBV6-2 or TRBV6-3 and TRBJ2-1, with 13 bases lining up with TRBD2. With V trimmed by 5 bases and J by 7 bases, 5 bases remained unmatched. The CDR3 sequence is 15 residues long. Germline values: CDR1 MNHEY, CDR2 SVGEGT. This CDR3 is CASSGTSGVGNEQFF. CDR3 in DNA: TGTGCCAGCAGTGGGACTAGCGGGGTTGGGAATGAGCAGTTCTTC.

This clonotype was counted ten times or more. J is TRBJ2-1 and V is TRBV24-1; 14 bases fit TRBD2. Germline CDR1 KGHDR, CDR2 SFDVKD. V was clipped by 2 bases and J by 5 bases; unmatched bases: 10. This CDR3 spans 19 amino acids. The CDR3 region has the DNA TGTGCCACCAGTGATTCGACTAGCGGGAGGGCCAGATGGAACAATGAGCAGTTCTTC. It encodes CATSDSTSGRARWNNEQFF.

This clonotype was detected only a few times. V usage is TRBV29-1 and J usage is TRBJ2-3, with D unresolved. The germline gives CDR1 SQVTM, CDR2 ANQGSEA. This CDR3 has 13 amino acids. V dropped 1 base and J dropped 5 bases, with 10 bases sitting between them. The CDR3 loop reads CSVEAVSVDTQYF. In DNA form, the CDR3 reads TGCAGCGTTGAAGCCGTTTCCGTAGATACGCAGTATTTT.

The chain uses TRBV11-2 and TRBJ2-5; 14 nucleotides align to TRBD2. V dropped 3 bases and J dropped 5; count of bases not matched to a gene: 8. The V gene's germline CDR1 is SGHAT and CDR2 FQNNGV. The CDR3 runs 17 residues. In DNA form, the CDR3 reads TGTGCCAGCAGCTTGGCCTCGACTAGCGGGAGGGGGGAGACCCAGTACTTC. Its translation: CASSLASTSGRGETQYF.

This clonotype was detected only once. The CDR3 region has the DNA TGTGCCACCAGTGATCCCGGGACAGGGAGTAACAATGAGCAGTTCTTC. It encodes CATSDPGTGSNNEQFF. This chain connects TRBV24-1 to TRBJ2-1, with 9 bases fitting TRBD1. The CDR3 loop spans 16 amino acids. The V gene's germline CDR1 is KGHDR and CDR2 SFDVKD. The V segment lost 3 bases and the J segment 5 bases; nucleotides outside the gene matches: 7.

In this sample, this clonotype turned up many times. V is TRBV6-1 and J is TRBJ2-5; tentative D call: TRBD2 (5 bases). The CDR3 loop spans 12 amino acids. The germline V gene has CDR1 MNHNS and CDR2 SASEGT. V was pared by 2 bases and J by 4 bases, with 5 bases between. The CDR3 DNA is TGTGCCAGCAGTGAACGGGGAGAGACCCAGTACTTC. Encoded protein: CASSERGETQYF.

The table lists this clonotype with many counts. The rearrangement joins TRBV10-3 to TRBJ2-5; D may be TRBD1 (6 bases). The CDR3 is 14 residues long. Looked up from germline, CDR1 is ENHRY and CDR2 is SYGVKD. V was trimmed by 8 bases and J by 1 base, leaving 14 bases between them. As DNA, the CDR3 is TGTGCCATCGGACAGATTGGGGCCCAAGAGACCCAGTACTTC. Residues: CAIGQIGAQETQYF.

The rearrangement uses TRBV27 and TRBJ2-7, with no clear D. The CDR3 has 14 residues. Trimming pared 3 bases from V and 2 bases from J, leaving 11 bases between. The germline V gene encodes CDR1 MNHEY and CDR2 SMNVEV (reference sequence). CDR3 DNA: TGTGCCAGCAGTTTCTTACAGCCGCCCTACGAGCAGTACTTC. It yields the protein CASSFLQPPYEQYF.

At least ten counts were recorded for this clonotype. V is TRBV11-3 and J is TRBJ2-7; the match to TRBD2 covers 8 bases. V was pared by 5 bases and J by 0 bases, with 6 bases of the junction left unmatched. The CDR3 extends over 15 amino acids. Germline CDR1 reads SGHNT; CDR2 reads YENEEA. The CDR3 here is CASSPGGFLSYEQYF. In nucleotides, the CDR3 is TGTGCCAGCAGCCCGGGGGGGTTCCTCTCCTACGAGCAGTACTTC.

CDR3 protein: CASSIPAGGSYNEQFF. Here the CDR3 DNA reads TGTGCCAGTAGTATTCCAGCGGGAGGGTCGTACAATGAGCAGTTCTTC. The chain combines TRBV19 with TRBJ2-1; 10 bases fit TRBD2. The CDR3 totals 16 residues. The trim removed 3 bases at V and 4 bases at J, leaving 6 bases unmatched. The V gene's germline CDR1 is LNHDA and CDR2 SQIVND (reference sequence).

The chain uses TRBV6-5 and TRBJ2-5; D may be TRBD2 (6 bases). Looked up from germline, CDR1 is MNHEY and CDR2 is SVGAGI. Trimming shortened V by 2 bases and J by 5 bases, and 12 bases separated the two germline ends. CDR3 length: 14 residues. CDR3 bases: TGTGCCAGCAGTTACAGCGGGTGGGGGGAGACCCAGTACTTC. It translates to CASSYSGWGETQYF.

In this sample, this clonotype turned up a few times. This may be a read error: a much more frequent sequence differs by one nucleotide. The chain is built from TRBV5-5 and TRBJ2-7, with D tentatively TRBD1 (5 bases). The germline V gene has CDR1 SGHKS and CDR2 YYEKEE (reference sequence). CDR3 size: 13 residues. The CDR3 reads CAGSLGQDYEQYF. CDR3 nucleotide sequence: TGTGCCGGCAGCTTGGGGCAGGACTACGAGCAGTACTTC.